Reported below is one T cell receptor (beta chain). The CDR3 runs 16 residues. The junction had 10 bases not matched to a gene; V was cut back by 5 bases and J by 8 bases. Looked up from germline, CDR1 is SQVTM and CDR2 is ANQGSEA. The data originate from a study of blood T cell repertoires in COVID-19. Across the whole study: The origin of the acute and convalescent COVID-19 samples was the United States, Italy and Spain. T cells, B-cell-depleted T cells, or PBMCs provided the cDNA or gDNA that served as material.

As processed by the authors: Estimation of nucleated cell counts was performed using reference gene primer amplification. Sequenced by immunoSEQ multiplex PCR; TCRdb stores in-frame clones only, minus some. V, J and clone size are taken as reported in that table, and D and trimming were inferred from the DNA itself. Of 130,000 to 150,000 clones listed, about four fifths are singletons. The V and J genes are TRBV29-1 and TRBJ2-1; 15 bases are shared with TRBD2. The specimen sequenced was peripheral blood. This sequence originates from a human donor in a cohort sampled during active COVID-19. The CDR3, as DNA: TGCAGCGTTCTCCGGACTAGCGGGGGGGCCGGGGATGAGCAGTTCTTC. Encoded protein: CSVLRTSGGAGDEQFF.